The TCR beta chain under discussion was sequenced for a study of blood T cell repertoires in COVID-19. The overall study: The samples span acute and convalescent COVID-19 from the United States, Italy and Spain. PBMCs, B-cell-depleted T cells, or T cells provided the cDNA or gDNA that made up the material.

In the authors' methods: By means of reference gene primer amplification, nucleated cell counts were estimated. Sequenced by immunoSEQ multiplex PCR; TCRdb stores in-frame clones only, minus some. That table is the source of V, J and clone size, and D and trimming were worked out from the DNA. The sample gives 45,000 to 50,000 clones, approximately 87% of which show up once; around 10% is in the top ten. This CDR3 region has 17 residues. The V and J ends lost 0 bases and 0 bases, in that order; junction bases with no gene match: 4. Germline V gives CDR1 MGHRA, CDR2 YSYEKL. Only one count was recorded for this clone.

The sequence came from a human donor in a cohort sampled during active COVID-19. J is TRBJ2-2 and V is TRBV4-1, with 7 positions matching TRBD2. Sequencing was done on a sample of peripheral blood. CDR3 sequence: CASSQDGRGTNTGELFF. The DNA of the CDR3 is TGCGCCAGCAGCCAAGATGGGCGGGGGACGAACACCGGGGAGCTGTTTTTT.